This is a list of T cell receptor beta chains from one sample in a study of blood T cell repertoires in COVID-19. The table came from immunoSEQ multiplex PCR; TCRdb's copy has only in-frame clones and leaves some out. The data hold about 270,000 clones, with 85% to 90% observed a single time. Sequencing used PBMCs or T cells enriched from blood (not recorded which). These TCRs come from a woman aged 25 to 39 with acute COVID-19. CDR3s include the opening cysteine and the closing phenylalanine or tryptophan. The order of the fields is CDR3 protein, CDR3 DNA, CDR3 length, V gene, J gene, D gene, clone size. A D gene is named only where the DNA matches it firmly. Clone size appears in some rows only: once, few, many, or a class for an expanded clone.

CASSNGQRRTGELFF	TGCGCCAGCAGCAACGGACAGCGGAGGACCGGGGAGCTGTTTTTT	15	TRBV5-1	TRBJ2-2	.	.
CASSPDRARVYGYTF	TGTGCCAGCAGCCCGGACAGGGCAAGGGTCTATGGCTACACCTTC	15	TRBV7-3	TRBJ1-2	TRBD1	.
CASSEGLAVETQYF	TGTGCCAGCAGCGAAGGACTAGCGGTGGAGACCCAGTACTTC	14	TRBV9	TRBJ2-5	TRBD2	.
CASSLLSGSTGELFF	TGTGCCAGCAGCCTCCTTAGCGGGAGCACCGGGGAGCTGTTTTTT	15	TRBV7-9	TRBJ2-2	TRBD2	.
CAWSGQRGSSYEQYF	TGTGCCTGGAGTGGACAGCGGGGGAGCTCCTACGAGCAGTACTTC	15	TRBV30	TRBJ2-7	TRBD2	.
CASSNIRREAGNTIYF	TGTGCCAGCAGTAATATCAGGCGTGAAGCTGGAAACACCATATATTTT	16	TRBV13	TRBJ1-3	.	.
CASSQKDTQYF	TGTGCCAGCAGCCAAAAAGATACGCAGTATTTT	11	TRBV21-1	TRBJ2-3	.	.
CASSIRGEDYGYTF	TGCGCCAGCAGCATACGAGGAGAGGACTATGGCTACACCTTC	14	TRBV5-1	TRBJ1-2	.	once
CASSSRGAGDYGYTF	TGTGCCAGCAGCTCCCGGGGAGCAGGGGACTATGGCTACACCTTC	15	TRBV11-2	TRBJ1-2	.	.
CSYLSALTNTEAFF	TGCAGCTACTTGTCGGCACTAACGAACACTGAAGCTTTCTTT	14	TRBV29-1	TRBJ1-1	.	.
CASSQEPGLDYGYTF	TGCGCCAGCAGCCAAGAACCGGGACTGGACTATGGCTACACCTTC	15	TRBV4-1	TRBJ1-2	.	.
CASSHNYEQYF	TGTGCCAGCAGCCATAATTACGAGCAGTACTTC	11	TRBV3-1/TRBV3-2	TRBJ2-7	.	.
CASHTSLAGGNEQFF	TGTGCCAGCCATACAAGTCTAGCGGGAGGAAATGAGCAGTTCTTC	15	TRBV11-2	TRBJ2-1	TRBD2	.